The 15 T cell receptor beta chains below come from one sample, sequenced in a study of T cell responses to AZD1222 COVID-19 vaccine. Data came from immunoSEQ multiplex PCR; TCRdb stores just in-frame clones and leaves some out. The data hold about 140,000 clones, with roughly 90% observed a single time. This specimen was peripheral blood, taken on day 0 of AZD1222 vaccination. All receptors derive from an adult in good health.

The chain links TRBV3-1 (or the pseudogene TRBV3-2) to TRBJ2-7; D gene unclear. Germline assignment: CDR1 LGHDT and CDR2 YNNKEL (reference sequence). The CDR3 has 13 residues. Trimming left V 0 bases short and J 11 bases short, with 14 bases between. As DNA, the CDR3 is TGTGCCAGCAGCCAAGACCGCGCTTCAAGGGAGTACTTC. It specifies CASSQDRASREYF.

The J gene is TRBJ2-4, the V gene TRBV11-2; 16 bases fit TRBD2. With 1 base clipped from V and 15 bases from J, the junction kept 6 bases outside the gene matches. Germline assignment: CDR1 SGHAT and CDR2 FQNNGV. The CDR3 contains 15 residues. The DNA of the CDR3 is TGTGCCAGCAGCTTAGGCGGGACTAGCGGGGGGGTATGGTACTTC. Its protein is CASSLGGTSGGVWYF.

The V and J genes are TRBV4-2 and TRBJ1-5, with unresolved D. The germline V and J ends were trimmed by 4 bases and 4 bases, with 17 bases remaining between them. This CDR3 has 16 residues. Germline CDR1 and CDR2: LGHNA and YNFKEQ. DNA for the CDR3: TGTGCCAGCAGCCCCCCGCGAGGGCAGCTTAATCAGCCCCAGCATTTT. Its translation: CASSPPRGQLNQPQHF.

V usage is TRBV19 and J usage is TRBJ2-2; D uncertain. This CDR3 has 14 residues. Per the germline V gene, CDR1 is LNHDA and CDR2 is SQIVND (reference sequence). Between the trimmed V and J ends, which lost 5 bases and 5 bases, there was a span of 12 bases. CDR3 DNA: TGTGCCAGTAGTCAGGTAGGGCCAACCGGGGAGCTGTTTTTT. It codes for CASSQVGPTGELFF.

The gene calls are TRBV7-3 and TRBJ2-1, with TRBD2 matching over 8 bases. The germline gives CDR1 SGHTA, CDR2 FQGTGA. There are 15 residues in the CDR3. The trim removed 3 bases at V and 6 bases at J, leaving 7 bases unmatched. CDR3 DNA sequence: TGTGCCAGCAGCTTGGGACTAGAGTCGGCCAATGAGCAGTTCTTC. The encoded protein is CASSLGLESANEQFF. The full variable domain, rest sourced from reference TRBV7-3 and TRBJ2-1, is GAGVSQTPSNKVTEKGKYVELRCDPISGHTALYWYRQSLGQGPEFLIYFQGTGAADDSGLPNDRFFAVRPEGSVSTLKIQRTERGDSAVYLCASSLGLESANEQFFGPGTRLTVL.

This chain uses TRBV21-1 with TRBJ2-3. TRBV21-1 is labeled a pseudogene. The CDR3 spans 19 residues. In DNA form, the CDR3 reads TGTGCCAGCAGCTACAGAGGTGGGGACCGTGGGCGCCGAACAGATACGCAGTATTTT. Protein: CASSYRGGDRGRRTDTQYF.

The CDR3 bases are TGTGCCAGCAAAAACGCCCGGACCCTTAATTCACCCCTCCACTTT. Amino acids: CASKNARTLNSPLHF. The rearrangement joins TRBV27 to TRBJ1-6; D not resolved. There are 15 residues in the CDR3. From germline, CDR1 is MNHEY and CDR2 SMNVEV (reference sequence). V was shortened by 7 bases and J by 6 bases, with 16 bases between the two germline ends.

This chain connects TRBV7-6 to TRBJ2-1, with 8 bases identical to TRBD1. Per germline, CDR1 SGHVS and CDR2 FNYEAQ. The ends lost 5 bases at V and 3 bases at J; junction bases unmatched: 6. CDR3 length equals 15 residues. The CDR3 sequence is CASSPRTGIYNEQFF. CDR3 nucleotides: TGTGCCAGCAGCCCCCGGACAGGGATCTACAATGAGCAGTTCTTC. Combining the CDR3 with reference TRBV7-6 and TRBJ2-1 gives the whole variable domain GAGVSQSPRYKVTKRGQDVALRCDPISGHVSLYWYRQALGQGPEFLTYFNYEAQQDKSGLPNDRFSAERPEGSISTLTIQRTEQRDSAMYRCASSPRTGIYNEQFFGPGTRLTVL.

The sample holds one count of this clone. J is TRBJ2-3 and V is TRBV10-3, with TRBD2 matching 8 bases. Germline V lookup: CDR1 ENHRY, CDR2 SYGVKD. The CDR3 loop spans 15 amino acids. V dropped 5 bases and J dropped 1; count of bases not matched to a gene: 5. The CDR3 coding sequence is TGTGCCATCAGTAAGGATAGCGGGGGCACAGATACGCAGTATTTT. This gives the protein CAISKDSGGTDTQYF.

The rearrangement uses TRBV7-2 and TRBJ1-2, with 7 nucleotides matching TRBD1. From germline, CDR1 is SGHTA and CDR2 FQGNSA. This CDR3 region has 15 residues. J was trimmed by 3 bases and V by 3 bases; bases with no gene match: 7. This CDR3 reads CASSFNRDSYYGYTF. CDR3 in DNA: TGTGCCAGCAGCTTTAATCGGGACAGCTACTATGGCTACACCTTC.

V is TRBV5-6 and J is TRBJ2-1; D unresolved. This CDR3 is built from 14 residues. V dropped 0 bases and J dropped 4 bases, with 8 bases sitting between them. The germline V gene encodes CDR1 SGHDT and CDR2 YYEEEE. The CDR3 here is CASSLGPYYNEQFF. The CDR3 DNA follows: TGTGCCAGCAGCTTGGGACCCTATTACAATGAGCAGTTCTTC. The whole variable domain, remainder taken from reference TRBV5-6 and TRBJ2-1, is DAGVTQSPTHLIKTRGQQVTLRCSPKSGHDTVSWYQQALGQGPQFIFQYYEEEERQRGNFPDRFSGHQFPNYSSELNVNALLLGDSALYLCASSLGPYYNEQFFGPGTRLTVL.

This rearrangement joins TRBV2 to TRBJ1-2; 7 bases agree with TRBD1. The germline V gene has CDR1 SNHLY and CDR2 FYNNEI. The CDR3 runs to 13 residues. V gave up 6 bases and J gave up 5 bases; unmatched junction bases: 6. The CDR3 is CASSRGKDYGYTF. The CDR3 DNA reads as TGTGCCAGCAGCAGGGGGAAGGATTATGGCTACACCTTC.

The chain carries TRBV2 and TRBJ2-5; the D gene is possibly TRBD2 (5 bases). V was clipped by 3 bases and J by 5 bases, with 22 bases between them. The CDR3 runs to 17 residues. The germline V gene encodes CDR1 SNHLY and CDR2 FYNNEI. CDR3 sequence: CASSERVGIGIGETQYF. The CDR3 region has the DNA TGTGCCAGCAGTGAGAGGGTGGGAATTGGCATTGGGGAGACCCAGTACTTC. Full variable domain (missing parts from reference TRBV2 and TRBJ2-5): EPEVTQTPSHQVTQMGQEVILRCVPISNHLYFYWYRQILGQKVEFLVSFYNNEISEKSEIFDDQFSVERPDGSNFTLKIRSTKLEDSAMYFCASSERVGIGIGETQYFGPGTRLLVL.

The chain employs TRBV6-5 and TRBJ1-6, with D possibly matching TRBD1 (5 bases). CDR3 size: 15 residues. Germline values: CDR1 MNHEY, CDR2 SVGAGI. V lost 0 bases, J lost 2 bases, and 5 bases lay in between. CDR3 coding DNA: TGTGCCAGCAGTTACTCGGGACCCTATAATTCACCCCTCCACTTT. Its protein product is CASSYSGPYNSPLHF.

The J gene is TRBJ1-2, the V gene TRBV6-5, with no clear D. This CDR3 has 14 residues. V dropped 1 base and J dropped 4 bases, with 10 bases sitting between them. Germline V gene sequence: CDR1 MNHEY, CDR2 SVGAGI. The CDR3 nucleotides are TGTGCCAGCAGTTACTTAGGTCGAGGCTATGGCTACACCTTC. This encodes CASSYLGRGYGYTF.